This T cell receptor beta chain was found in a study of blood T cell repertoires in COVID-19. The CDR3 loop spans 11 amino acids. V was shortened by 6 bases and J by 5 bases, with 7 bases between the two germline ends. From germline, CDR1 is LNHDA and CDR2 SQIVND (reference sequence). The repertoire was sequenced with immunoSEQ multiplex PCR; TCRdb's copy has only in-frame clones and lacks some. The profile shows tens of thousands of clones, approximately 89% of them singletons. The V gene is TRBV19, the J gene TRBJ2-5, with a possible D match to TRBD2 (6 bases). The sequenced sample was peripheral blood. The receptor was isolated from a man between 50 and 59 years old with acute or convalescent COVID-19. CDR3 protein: CASRSGETQYF. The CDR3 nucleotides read TGTGCCAGTAGAAGCGGGGAGACCCAGTACTTC.